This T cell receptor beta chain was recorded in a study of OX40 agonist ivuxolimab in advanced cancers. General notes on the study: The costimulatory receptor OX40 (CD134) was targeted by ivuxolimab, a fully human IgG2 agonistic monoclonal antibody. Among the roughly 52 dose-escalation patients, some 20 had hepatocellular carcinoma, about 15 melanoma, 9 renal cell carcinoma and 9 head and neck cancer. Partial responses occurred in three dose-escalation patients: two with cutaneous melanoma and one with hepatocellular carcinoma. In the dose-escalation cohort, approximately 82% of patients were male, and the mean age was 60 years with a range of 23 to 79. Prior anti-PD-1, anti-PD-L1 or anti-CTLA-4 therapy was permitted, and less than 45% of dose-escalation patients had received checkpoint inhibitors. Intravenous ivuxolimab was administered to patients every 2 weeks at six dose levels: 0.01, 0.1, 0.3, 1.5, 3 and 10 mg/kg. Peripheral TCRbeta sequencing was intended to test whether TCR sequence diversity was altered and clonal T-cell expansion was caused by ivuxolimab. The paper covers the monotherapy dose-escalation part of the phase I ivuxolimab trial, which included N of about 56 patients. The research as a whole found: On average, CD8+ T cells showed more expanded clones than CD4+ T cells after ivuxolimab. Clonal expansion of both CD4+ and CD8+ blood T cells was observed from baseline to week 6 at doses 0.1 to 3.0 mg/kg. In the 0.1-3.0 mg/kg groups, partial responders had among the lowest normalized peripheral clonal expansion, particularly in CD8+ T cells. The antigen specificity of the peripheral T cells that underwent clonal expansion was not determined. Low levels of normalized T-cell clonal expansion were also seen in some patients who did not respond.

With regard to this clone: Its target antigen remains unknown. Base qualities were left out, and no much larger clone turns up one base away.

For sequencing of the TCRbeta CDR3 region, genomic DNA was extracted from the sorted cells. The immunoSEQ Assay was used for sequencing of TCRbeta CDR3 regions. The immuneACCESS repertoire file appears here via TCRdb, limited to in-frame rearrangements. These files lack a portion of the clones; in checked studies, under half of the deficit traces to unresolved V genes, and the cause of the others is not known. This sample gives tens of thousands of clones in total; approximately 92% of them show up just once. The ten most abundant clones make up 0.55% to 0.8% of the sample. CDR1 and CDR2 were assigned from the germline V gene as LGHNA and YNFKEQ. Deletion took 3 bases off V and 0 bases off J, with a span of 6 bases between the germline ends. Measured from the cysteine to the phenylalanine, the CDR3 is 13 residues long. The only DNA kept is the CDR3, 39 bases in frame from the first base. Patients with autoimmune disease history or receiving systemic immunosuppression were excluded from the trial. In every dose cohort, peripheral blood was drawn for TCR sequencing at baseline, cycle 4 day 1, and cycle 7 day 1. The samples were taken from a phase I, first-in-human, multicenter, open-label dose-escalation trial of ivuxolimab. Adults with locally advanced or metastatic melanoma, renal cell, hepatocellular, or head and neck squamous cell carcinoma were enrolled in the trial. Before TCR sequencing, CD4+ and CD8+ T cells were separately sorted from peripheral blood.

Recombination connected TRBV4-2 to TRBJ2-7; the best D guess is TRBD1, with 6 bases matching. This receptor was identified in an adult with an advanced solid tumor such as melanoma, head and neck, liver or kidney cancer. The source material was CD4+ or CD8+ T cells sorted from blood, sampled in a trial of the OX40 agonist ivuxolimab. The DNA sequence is TGTGCCAGCAGCCAGGACAGCTCCTACGAGCAGTACTTC. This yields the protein CASSQDSSYEQYF.